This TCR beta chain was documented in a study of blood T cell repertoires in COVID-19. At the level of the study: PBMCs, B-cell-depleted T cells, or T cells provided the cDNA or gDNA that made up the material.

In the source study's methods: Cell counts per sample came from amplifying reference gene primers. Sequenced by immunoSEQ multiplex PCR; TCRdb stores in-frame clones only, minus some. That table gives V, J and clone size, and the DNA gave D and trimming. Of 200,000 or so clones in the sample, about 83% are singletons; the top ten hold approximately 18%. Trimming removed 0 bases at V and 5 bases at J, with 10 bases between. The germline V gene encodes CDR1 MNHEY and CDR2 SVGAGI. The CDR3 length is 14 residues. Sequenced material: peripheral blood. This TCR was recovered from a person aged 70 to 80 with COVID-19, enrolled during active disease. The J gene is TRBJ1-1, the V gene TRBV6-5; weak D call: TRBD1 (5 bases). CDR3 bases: TGTGCCAGCAGTTACTCCCCGGGGGAAACTGAAGCTTTCTTT. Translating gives CASSYSPGETEAFF.